These 17 T cell receptor beta chains came from one sample sequenced in a study of T cells after somatic rescue of genetic block. Assay: immunoSEQ multiplex PCR; the TCRdb copy retains only in-frame clones and omits some. The sample holds around 100,000 clones, about 90% seen once. Sequencing was carried out using peripheral blood mononuclear cells (PBMCs). The receptors stem from a woman in her late teens or twenties.

V usage is TRBV30 and J usage is TRBJ1-1; D gene uncertain. Germline CDR1 and CDR2: GTSNPN and SVGIG (reference sequence). The CDR3 sequence is 15 residues long. Trimming shortened V by 0 bases and J by 1 base, and 12 bases separated the two germline ends. The CDR3 region is CAWSVRAKQNTEAFF. The CDR3 DNA reads as TGTGCCTGGAGTGTACGCGCCAAACAGAACACTGAAGCTTTCTTT.

The V call is TRBV15, the J call TRBJ2-3, with 13 positions matching TRBD2. Germline trimming cut 2 bases from V and 10 bases from J; bases unmatched to any gene: 9. The CDR3 has 16 residues. Germline V gene lookup returns CDR1 LNHNV and CDR2 YYDKDF (reference sequence). In DNA form, the CDR3 reads TGTGCCACCAGCAGACTGGGGACTAGCGGGGCCACGGCGCAGTATTTT. The encoded protein is CATSRLGTSGATAQYF.

The CDR3 DNA sequence: TGTGCCAGCAGCCGCGGGGGCGCGGGCACTGAAGCTTTCTTT. Translated: CASSRGGAGTEAFF. The V call is TRBV5-4, the J call TRBJ1-1; D is perhaps TRBD1 (6 bases). The germline V gene encodes CDR1 SGHNT and CDR2 YYREEE (reference sequence). This CDR3 is 14 amino acids long. Trimming removed 4 bases from V and 4 bases from J, with 14 bases in between. The whole variable domain, remainder taken from reference TRBV5-4 and TRBJ1-1, is ETGVTQSPTHLIKTRGQQVTLRCSSQSGHNTVSWYQQALGQGPQFIFQYYREEENGRGNFPPRFSGLQFPNYSSELNVNALELDDSALYLCASSRGGAGTEAFFGQGTRLTVV.

This rearrangement joins TRBV30 to TRBJ1-1; TRBD1 might be the D (6 bases). The CDR3 contains 15 residues. The V end lost 8 bases, the J end lost 1 base, and 20 bases lay between the germline ends. CDR1 and CDR2 from the germline V gene are GTSNPN and SVGIG (reference sequence). The CDR3 coding sequence is TGTGCCGCCACAATATTCGGACAGAAGAACACTGAAGCTTTCTTT. It translates to CAATIFGQKNTEAFF.

The chain joins TRBV30 to TRBJ2-7; TRBD2 matches 9 bases. Germline-derived CDR1 and CDR2 are GTSNPN and SVGIG (reference sequence). Trimming cost V 0 bases and J 2 bases; bases outside gene matches: 5. The CDR3 sequence is 15 residues long. Here the CDR3 DNA reads TGTGCCTGGAGTGTATCGAGCGGGGGGCCCTACGAGCAGTACTTC. Translation: CAWSVSSGGPYEQYF.

The J gene is TRBJ2-5, the V gene TRBV4-1, with D possibly TRBD1 on 5 matching bases. The CDR3 spans 17 residues. The ends were cut back, 2 bases at V and 5 bases at J, with 21 bases in the middle. Germline CDR1 reads MGHRA; CDR2 reads YSYEKL. CDR3 DNA sequence: TGCGCCAGCAGCCAAAGAAAGGACAAAAGTCAAGAGGAGACCCAGTACTTC. Its protein is CASSQRKDKSQEETQYF.

The chain combines TRBV7-2 with TRBJ1-1; tentative D call: TRBD1 (5 bases). Germline assignment: CDR1 SGHTA and CDR2 FQGNSA. Between the trimmed V and J ends, which lost 0 bases and 6 bases, there was a span of 14 bases. This CDR3 has 15 amino acids. DNA for the CDR3: TGTGCCAGCAGCTTAGCTGCGGGAGGGGCCTCTGAAGCTTTCTTT. Translation: CASSLAAGGASEAFF.

V usage is TRBV19 and J usage is TRBJ1-4; no clear D. Looked up from germline, CDR1 is LNHDA and CDR2 is SQIVND (reference sequence). The CDR3 extends over 13 amino acids. V lost 6 bases and J 0 bases, leaving 5 bases between the germline ends. Here the CDR3 DNA reads TGTGCCAGTAGGGTAGCAACTAATGAAAAACTGTTTTTT. Amino acids: CASRVATNEKLFF.

V gene TRBV11-2 combines with J gene TRBJ2-7; D assignment may be TRBD1 or TRBD2 (5 bases each). The germline CDR1 and CDR2 sequences are SGHAT and FQNNGV. The CDR3 sequence is 15 residues long. Trimming cost V 1 base and J 2 bases, with 12 bases left between them. The CDR3 protein is CASSLASGTAYEQYF. The CDR3 nucleotides read TGTGCCAGCAGCTTAGCTTCAGGGACCGCCTACGAGCAGTACTTC.

The DNA for the CDR3 is TGCGCCAGCGGACTACAGGGTGGCGGCTACACCTTC. Translating gives CASGLQGGGYTF. The chain couples TRBV5-1 to TRBJ1-2, with a weak D call TRBD1 (6 bases). V gave up 7 bases and J gave up 8 bases, with 15 bases separating them. This CDR3 region has 12 residues. The germline gives CDR1 SGHRS, CDR2 YFSETQ.

CDR3 region: CAGGSYNSPLHF. The CDR3 coding sequence is TGTGCCGGGGGCTCCTATAATTCACCCCTCCACTTT. The chain links TRBV2 to TRBJ1-6, with a tentative D call TRBD1 (5 bases). Trimming removed 11 bases at V and 0 bases at J, with 5 bases between. CDR1 and CDR2 (germline): SNHLY, FYNNEI. The CDR3 runs 12 residues. The full variable domain, with the rest looked up from reference TRBV2 and TRBJ1-6, is EPEVTQTPSHQVTQMGQEVILRCVPISNHLYFYWYRQILGQKVEFLVSFYNNEISEKSEIFDDQFSVERPDGSNFTLKIRSTKLEDSAMYFCAGGSYNSPLHFGNGTRLTVT.

The chain is built from TRBV4-3 and TRBJ1-6; 12 positions match TRBD1. V trimming: 3 bases; J trimming: 5 bases; junction bases outside the gene matches: 8. The germline V gene has CDR1 LGHNA and CDR2 YSLEER. The CDR3 has 18 residues. This CDR3 is CASSQGTGGGLDNSPLHF. The CDR3 coding sequence is TGCGCCAGCAGCCAGGGGACAGGGGGCGGTCTTGATAATTCACCCCTCCACTTT.

The chain employs TRBV5-6 and TRBJ2-7; D not resolved. Trimming took 3 bases from V and 2 from J, leaving 9 bases between them. Germline lookup yields CDR1 SGHDT and CDR2 YYEEEE. The CDR3 runs 13 residues. Here the CDR3 DNA reads TGTGCCAGCAGCTCCCGTTTGGCCTACGAGCAGTACTTC. Protein product: CASSSRLAYEQYF.

A single count supports this clone. The J gene is TRBJ2-3, the V gene TRBV9; TRBD2 is a possible D gene (6 bases). The CDR3 is made up of 14 amino acids. From germline, CDR1 is SGDLS and CDR2 YYNGEE. Trimming took off 0 bases at V and 1 base at J, with 6 bases between the two ends. The CDR3 nucleotides are TGTGCCAGCAGCGTAGTAGCGGGCACAGATACGCAGTATTTT. As protein: CASSVVAGTDTQYF. The full variable domain, with the rest looked up from reference TRBV9 and TRBJ2-3, is DSGVTQTPKHLITATGQRVTLRCSPRSGDLSVYWYQQSLDQGLQFLIQYYNGEERAKGNILERFSAQQFPDLHSELNLSSLELGDSALYFCASSVVAGTDTQYFGPGTRLTVL.

V gene TRBV5-1 combines with J gene TRBJ2-6; D gene uncertain. V was pared by 4 bases and J by 0 bases, with 5 bases between. The length of the CDR3 is 14 residues. Germline V gene sequence: CDR1 SGHRS, CDR2 YFSETQ. CDR3 region: CASSGGSGANVLTF. DNA of the CDR3: TGCGCCAGCAGCGGCGGCTCTGGGGCCAACGTCCTGACTTTC. Combining the CDR3 with reference TRBV5-1 and TRBJ2-6 gives the whole variable domain KAGVTQTPRYLIKTRGQQVTLSCSPISGHRSVSWYQQTPGQGLQFLFEYFSETQRNKGNFPGRFSGRQFSNSRSEMNVSTLELGDSALYLCASSGGSGANVLTFGAGSRLTVL.

The rearrangement uses TRBV5-4 and TRBJ1-2; D is undetermined. The germline gives CDR1 SGHNT, CDR2 YYREEE (reference sequence). The CDR3 runs 12 residues. Trimming cost V 6 bases and J 2 bases, with 8 bases left between them. CDR3 sequence (DNA): TGTGCCAGCAAGAACAGCAACTATGGCTACACCTTC. It is translated as CASKNSNYGYTF.

This chain links TRBV7-9 with TRBJ2-1, with a weak D call TRBD1 (6 bases). Per the germline V gene, CDR1 is SEHNR and CDR2 is FQNEAQ (reference sequence). The ends were cut back, 11 bases at V and 2 bases at J, with 13 bases in the middle. The CDR3 contains 13 residues. The CDR3 sequence is CASIGGTYNEQFF. The CDR3 nucleotides read TGTGCCTCCATAGGGGGAACCTACAATGAGCAGTTCTTC.